The 21 T cell receptor beta chains given below trace back to one sample, sequenced in a study of cytomegalovirus exposure and HLA in healthy donors. This PCR relied on a set of 60 Vbeta primers and 13 Jbeta primers. TCRdb keeps only in-frame clones here, not all; method: immunoSEQ multiplex PCR. The sample includes about 91,000 clones, around nine tenths of them seen just once. The sequenced material came from PBMCs. These receptors came from a man aged 30 to 45 in good health and CMV-seropositive.

The V and J genes are TRBV2 and TRBJ2-3; 11 nucleotides match TRBD2. The germline CDR1 and CDR2 sequences are SNHLY and FYNNEI. This CDR3 spans 14 amino acids. Losses at the gene ends were 8 bases for V and 2 bases for J; bases not matched to a gene: 3. The CDR3 DNA reads as TGTGCCAGCTCTAGCGGGAGGTTCACAGATACGCAGTATTTT. This gives the protein CASSSGRFTDTQYF.

Details on this clone: Germline is not matched at one junction end, which may reflect a read error. This sequence joins TRBV18 and TRBJ2-7; 7 nucleotides line up with TRBD1. CDR3 size: 15 residues. CDR1 KGHSH and CDR2 LQKENI come from the germline V gene. CDR3 region: CASSLQGSNSHEQYF. CDR3 DNA sequence: TGTGCCAGCTCACTACAGGGGTCTAACTCCCACGAGCAGTACTTC.

The V call is TRBV28, the J call TRBJ2-3; 8 positions agree with TRBD2. The CDR3 is 17 residues long. V was clipped by 4 bases and J by 4 bases; unmatched bases: 13. Germline V gives CDR1 MDHEN, CDR2 SYDVKM. CDR3 in amino acids: CASSWTGGRVRSDTQYF. CDR3 sequence (DNA): TGTGCCAGCAGTTGGACGGGAGGGCGTGTTCGTTCAGATACGCAGTATTTT.

This chain connects TRBV27 to TRBJ1-5; 7 bases fit TRBD1. The CDR3 is 15 amino acids. The germline V gene has CDR1 MNHEY and CDR2 SMNVEV (reference sequence). The V and J ends lost 3 bases and 6 bases, in that order; junction bases with no gene match: 8. The CDR3 DNA reads as TGTGCCAGCAGTTTTCGCAGGGGGATGAGTCAGCCCCAGCATTTT. Protein sequence: CASSFRRGMSQPQHF.

The rearrangement links TRBV6-1 to TRBJ2-5, with D maybe TRBD2 (6 bases). The CDR3 has 14 residues. The V gene's germline CDR1 is MNHNS and CDR2 SASEGT. V was pared by 4 bases and J by 7 bases, with 16 bases between. This CDR3 is CASSGGTGLGTQYF. The CDR3 nucleotides are TGTGCCAGCAGTGGGGGGACTGGTTTGGGGACCCAGTACTTC.

J is TRBJ2-5 and V is TRBV2; D possibly corresponds to TRBD2 (7 bases). CDR3 length equals 15 residues. Deletions cut 9 bases from V and 0 bases from J, with 17 bases between. Germline assignment: CDR1 SNHLY and CDR2 FYNNEI. CDR3 DNA sequence: TGTGCCAGTAGACAAGGGGGGGGCTACCAAGAGACCCAGTACTTC. Translated, it gives CASRQGGGYQETQYF.

This clone appeared a single time. The CDR3 is CASSLISGLAAYNEQFF. In nucleotides, the CDR3 is TGTGCCAGCAGTTTAATTAGTGGACTAGCGGCTTACAATGAGCAGTTCTTC. V is TRBV28 and J is TRBJ2-1; TRBD2 matches 10 bases. The CDR3 runs to 17 residues. The germline V gene has CDR1 MDHEN and CDR2 SYDVKM. J was trimmed by 4 bases and V by 2 bases; bases with no gene match: 8.

This chain uses TRBV19 with TRBJ1-3; TRBD1 might be the D (5 bases). V lost 7 bases, J lost 3 bases, and 10 bases lay in between. CDR3 length: 13 amino acids. CDR1 and CDR2 (germline): LNHDA, SQIVND (reference sequence). The CDR3 region is CASKGTGGNTIYF. The CDR3 bases are TGTGCCAGTAAGGGTACAGGTGGAAACACCATATATTTT.

The chain is built from TRBV5-1 and TRBJ2-1; weak D call: TRBD2 (6 bases). Trimming removed 5 bases at V and 4 bases at J, with 19 bases between. The CDR3 is 16 amino acids. Germline values: CDR1 SGHRS, CDR2 YFSETQ. The CDR3 here is CASSFNPGTLYNEQFF. The CDR3 nucleotides read TGCGCCAGCAGTTTCAACCCCGGGACTCTGTACAATGAGCAGTTCTTC.

The chain is built from TRBV6-4 and TRBJ2-7; 10 bases agree with TRBD2. Trimming cost V 4 bases and J 2 bases; bases outside gene matches: 5. This CDR3 is 15 amino acids long. Germline loops: CDR1 MRHNA, CDR2 SNTAGT. The CDR3 bases are TGTGCCAGCAGTGTCCTAGCGGGAGTTCCCTACGAGCAGTACTTC. It encodes CASSVLAGVPYEQYF.

The chain has TRBV5-4 and TRBJ1-5, with 9 bases identical to TRBD1. The CDR3 runs 14 residues. Germline V gives CDR1 SGHNT, CDR2 YYREEE (reference sequence). J gave up 7 bases and V 5 bases, and 7 bases lay outside the gene matches. The CDR3 coding sequence is TGTGCCAGCAGTCTACAGGGGGCCGGACAGCCCCAGCATTTT. Protein product: CASSLQGAGQPQHF.

The gene calls are TRBV11-2 and TRBJ1-1; tentatively, D is TRBD1 (5 bases). Germline CDR1 is SGHAT and CDR2 is FQNNGV. This CDR3 is built from 15 residues. Trimming took off 1 base at V and 1 base at J, with 10 bases between the two ends. This CDR3 is CASSLAFGGNTEAFF. In DNA, the CDR3 is TGTGCCAGCAGCTTAGCCTTCGGGGGGAACACTGAAGCTTTCTTT.

The genes are TRBV6-1 and TRBJ2-4, with TRBD2 matching over 7 bases. CDR1 and CDR2 from the germline V gene are MNHNS and SASEGT. The CDR3 sequence is 14 residues long. The junction had 10 bases not matched to a gene; V was cut back by 7 bases and J by 7 bases. Here the CDR3 reads CASILGGSFNIQYF. The CDR3 DNA follows: TGTGCCAGCATCCTCGGCGGGAGTTTTAACATTCAGTACTTC.

This clone occurred a few times. The rearrangement uses TRBV6-6 and TRBJ1-1; D uncertain. CDR1 and CDR2 (germline): MNHNY, SVGAGI (reference sequence). Trimming pared 7 bases from V and 3 bases from J, leaving 15 bases between. The CDR3 is 14 residues long. The CDR3 loop reads CASTQGPGYTEAFF. In nucleotides, the CDR3 is TGTGCCAGCACCCAAGGGCCGGGATACACTGAAGCTTTCTTT.

The CDR3 nucleotides are TGTGCCAGCAGTCCCGAACCAGCGAGGCCCTACGAGCAGTACTTC. Encoded protein: CASSPEPARPYEQYF. The genes are TRBV28 and TRBJ2-7; D remains ambiguous. V was clipped by 5 bases and J by 2 bases, with 16 bases between them. The length of the CDR3 is 15 residues. The germline gives CDR1 MDHEN, CDR2 SYDVKM.

The chain combines TRBV27 with TRBJ2-1; D call uncertain. Germline V lookup: CDR1 MNHEY, CDR2 SMNVEV (reference sequence). This CDR3 comprises 11 residues. The germline V and J ends were trimmed by 3 bases and 9 bases, with 6 bases remaining between them. The CDR3 coding sequence is TGTGCCAGCAGTTTTTTGAGTGAGCAGTTCTTC. Protein sequence: CASSFLSEQFF.

The chain joins TRBV5-1 to TRBJ2-7; 7 positions agree with TRBD2. This CDR3 is 15 amino acids long. The V gene's germline CDR1 is SGHRS and CDR2 YFSETQ. Trimming removed 4 bases from V and 3 bases from J; junction bases left unmatched: 10. The CDR3 DNA reads as TGCGCCAGCAGCGTGAAGGGAGGGGATCTCTACGAGCAGTACTTC. The encoded protein is CASSVKGGDLYEQYF.

This chain links TRBV19 with TRBJ1-2, with D maybe TRBD1 (6 bases). The CDR3 totals 16 residues. CDR1 and CDR2 from the germline V gene are LNHDA and SQIVND (reference sequence). V dropped 5 bases and J dropped 2 bases, with 18 bases sitting between them. CDR3 in DNA: TGTGCCAGTAGTCCGGTACAACAGGGCTCCAACTATGGCTACACCTTC. Encoded protein: CASSPVQQGSNYGYTF.

The chain carries TRBV28 and TRBJ1-2; perhaps TRBD1 as D (5 bases). Deletions cut 5 bases from V and 2 bases from J, with 15 bases between. CDR1 and CDR2 (germline): MDHEN, SYDVKM. The CDR3 is made up of 15 amino acids. The CDR3 loop reads CASSDFFRVNYGYTF. The CDR3 DNA sequence: TGTGCCAGCAGTGATTTTTTCAGGGTGAACTATGGCTACACCTTC.

The rearrangement joins TRBV28 to TRBJ1-2, with 7 bases aligning to TRBD1. CDR1 MDHEN and CDR2 SYDVKM come from the germline V gene. The J segment lost 10 bases and the V segment lost 2 bases, leaving 4 bases of the junction unmatched. CDR3 length: 12 residues. DNA of the CDR3: TGTGCCAGCAGTTTAGGGACAGCGACCTACACCTTC. This gives the protein CASSLGTATYTF.

This chain uses TRBV4-2 with TRBJ1-5, with TRBD1 as a possible D gene (5 bases). Germline values: CDR1 LGHNA, CDR2 YNFKEQ. The V end was cut by 0 bases, the J end by 7 bases, with 19 bases between. The CDR3 spans 17 residues. The CDR3 loop reads CASSQDFKRDSWQPQHF. As DNA, the CDR3 is TGTGCCAGCAGCCAAGATTTTAAGCGAGACAGTTGGCAGCCCCAGCATTTT.